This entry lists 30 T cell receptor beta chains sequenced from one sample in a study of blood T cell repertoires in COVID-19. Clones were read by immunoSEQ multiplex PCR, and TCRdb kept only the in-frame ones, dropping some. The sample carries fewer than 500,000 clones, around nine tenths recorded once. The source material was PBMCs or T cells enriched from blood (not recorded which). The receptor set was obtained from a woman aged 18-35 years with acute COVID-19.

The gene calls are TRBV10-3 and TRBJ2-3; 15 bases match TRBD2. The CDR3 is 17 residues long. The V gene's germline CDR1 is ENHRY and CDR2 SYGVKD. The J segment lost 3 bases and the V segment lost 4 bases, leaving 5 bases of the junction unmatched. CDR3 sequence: CAISASGTSGGTDTQYF. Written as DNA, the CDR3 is TGTGCCATCAGTGCCTCCGGGACTAGCGGGGGGACAGATACGCAGTATTTT.

CDR3 sequence (DNA): TGCAGCGTAGCCGGGGACTATGGCTACACCTTC. Its protein product is CSVAGDYGYTF. V and J are TRBV20-1 and TRBJ1-2; D call uncertain. The CDR3 length is 11 residues. From germline, CDR1 is DFQATT and CDR2 SNEGSKA (reference sequence).

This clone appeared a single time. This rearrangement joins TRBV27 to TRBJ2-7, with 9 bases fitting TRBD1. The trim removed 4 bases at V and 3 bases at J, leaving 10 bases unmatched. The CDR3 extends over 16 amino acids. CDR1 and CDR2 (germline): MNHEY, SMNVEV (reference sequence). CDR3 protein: CASSSSFPGQGYEQYF. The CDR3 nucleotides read TGTGCCAGCAGTTCATCCTTTCCGGGACAGGGCTACGAGCAGTACTTC.

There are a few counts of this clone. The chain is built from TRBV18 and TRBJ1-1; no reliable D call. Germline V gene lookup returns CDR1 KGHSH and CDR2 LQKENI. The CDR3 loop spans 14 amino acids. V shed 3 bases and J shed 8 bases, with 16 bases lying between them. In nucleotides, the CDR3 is TGTGCCAGCTCACCCCAGAGTGGGAGTAACGAAGCTTTCTTT. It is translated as CASSPQSGSNEAFF.

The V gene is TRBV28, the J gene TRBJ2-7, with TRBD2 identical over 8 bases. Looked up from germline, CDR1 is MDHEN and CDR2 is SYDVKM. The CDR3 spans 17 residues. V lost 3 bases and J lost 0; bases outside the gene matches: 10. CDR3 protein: CASSFSRLAPSSYEQYF. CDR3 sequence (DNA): TGTGCCAGCAGTTTTTCCCGACTAGCGCCAAGCTCCTACGAGCAGTACTTC.

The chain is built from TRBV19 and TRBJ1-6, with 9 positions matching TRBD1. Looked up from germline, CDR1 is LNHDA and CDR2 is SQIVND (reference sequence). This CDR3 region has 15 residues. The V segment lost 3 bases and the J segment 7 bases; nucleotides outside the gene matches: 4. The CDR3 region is CASSILGQGNSPLHF. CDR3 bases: TGTGCCAGTAGTATTCTCGGACAGGGGAATTCACCCCTCCACTTT.

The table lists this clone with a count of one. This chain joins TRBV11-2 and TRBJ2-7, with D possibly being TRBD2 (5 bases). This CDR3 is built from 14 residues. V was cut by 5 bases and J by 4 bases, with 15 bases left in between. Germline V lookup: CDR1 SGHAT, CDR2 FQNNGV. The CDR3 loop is CASSNLGARYEQYF. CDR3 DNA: TGTGCCAGCAGCAACCTGGGAGCCCGATACGAGCAGTACTTC.

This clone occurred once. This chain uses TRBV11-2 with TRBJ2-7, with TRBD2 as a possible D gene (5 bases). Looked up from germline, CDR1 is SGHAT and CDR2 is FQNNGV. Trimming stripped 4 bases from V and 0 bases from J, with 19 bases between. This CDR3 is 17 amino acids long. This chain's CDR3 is CASSSRAIKRSSYEQYF. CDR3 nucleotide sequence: TGTGCCAGCAGCTCCCGGGCGATCAAGCGGAGCTCCTACGAGCAGTACTTC.

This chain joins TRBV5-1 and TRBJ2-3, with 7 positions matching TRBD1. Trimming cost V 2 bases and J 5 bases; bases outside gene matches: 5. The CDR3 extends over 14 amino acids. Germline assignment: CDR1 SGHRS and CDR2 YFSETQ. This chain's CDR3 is CASSFRQGGDTQYF. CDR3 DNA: TGCGCCAGCAGCTTCCGACAGGGCGGAGATACGCAGTATTTT.

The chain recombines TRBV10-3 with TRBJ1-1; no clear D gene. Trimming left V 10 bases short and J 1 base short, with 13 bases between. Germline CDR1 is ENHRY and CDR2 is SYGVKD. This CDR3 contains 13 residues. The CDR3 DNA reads TGTGCCACCTCGAGGCAGCGGAACACTGAAGCTTTCTTT. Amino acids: CATSRQRNTEAFF.

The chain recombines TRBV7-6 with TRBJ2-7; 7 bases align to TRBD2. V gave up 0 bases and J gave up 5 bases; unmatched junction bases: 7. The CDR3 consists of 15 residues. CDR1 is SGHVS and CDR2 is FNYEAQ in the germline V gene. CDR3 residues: CASSLAGGVGDEQYF. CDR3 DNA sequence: TGTGCCAGCAGCTTAGCTGGGGGGGTGGGCGACGAGCAGTACTTC.

For the CDR3, the DNA is TGTGCCAGCAGCCTCTCGGGGTCCCCTGAAGCTTTCTTT. The encoded protein is CASSLSGSPEAFF. This chain connects TRBV27 to TRBJ1-1; unclear D gene. The CDR3 consists of 13 residues. CDR1 MNHEY and CDR2 SMNVEV come from the germline V gene (reference sequence). V was clipped by 6 bases and J by 6 bases, with 14 bases between them.

The CDR3 nucleotides are TGTGCCAGCAGCCAACTCCCGGGGGGGCCCGGAGATACGCAGTATTTT. This sequence encodes CASSQLPGGPGDTQYF. This chain connects TRBV3-1 (or the pseudogene TRBV3-2) to TRBJ2-3; TRBD2 matches 8 bases. CDR3 length: 16 residues. V shed 2 bases, J shed 5 bases, and the junction held 9 bases outside the gene matches. The germline gives CDR1 LGHDT, CDR2 YNNKEL (reference sequence).

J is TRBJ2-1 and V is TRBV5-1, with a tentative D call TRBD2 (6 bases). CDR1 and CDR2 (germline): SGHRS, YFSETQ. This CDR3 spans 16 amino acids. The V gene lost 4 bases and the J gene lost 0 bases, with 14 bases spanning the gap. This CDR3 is CASSPGDGSSYNEQFF. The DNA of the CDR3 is TGCGCCAGCAGCCCGGGGGACGGGAGCTCCTACAATGAGCAGTTCTTC.

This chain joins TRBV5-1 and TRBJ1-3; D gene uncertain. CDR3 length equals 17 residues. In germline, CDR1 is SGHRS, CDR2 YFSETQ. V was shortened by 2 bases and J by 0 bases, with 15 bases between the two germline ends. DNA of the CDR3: TGCGCCAGCAGCTTCAACGGACTCTCAGGCTCTGGAAACACCATATATTTT. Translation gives CASSFNGLSGSGNTIYF.

This chain's CDR3 is CASSVGQGVSANYGYTF. The CDR3 nucleotides are TGTGCCAGCAGCGTAGGGCAGGGGGTCTCAGCTAACTATGGCTACACCTTC. V and J are TRBV9 and TRBJ1-2, with 7 bases lining up with TRBD1. Trimming cost V 0 bases and J 0 bases; bases outside gene matches: 8. CDR1 and CDR2 from the germline V gene are SGDLS and YYNGEE. This CDR3 has 17 residues.

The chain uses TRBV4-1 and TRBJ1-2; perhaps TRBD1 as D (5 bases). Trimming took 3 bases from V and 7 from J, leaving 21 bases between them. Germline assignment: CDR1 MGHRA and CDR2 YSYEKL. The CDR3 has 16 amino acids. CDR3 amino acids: CASSQEARQSLAGYTF. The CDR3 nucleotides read TGCGCCAGCAGCCAGGAAGCCAGACAGAGTTTGGCTGGCTACACCTTC.

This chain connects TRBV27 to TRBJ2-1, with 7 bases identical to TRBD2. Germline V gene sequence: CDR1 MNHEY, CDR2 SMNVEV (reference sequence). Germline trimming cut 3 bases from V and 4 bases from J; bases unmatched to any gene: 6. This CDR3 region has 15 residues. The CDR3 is CASSFSAGDYNEQFF. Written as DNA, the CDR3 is TGTGCCAGCAGTTTTTCGGCGGGAGATTACAATGAGCAGTTCTTC.

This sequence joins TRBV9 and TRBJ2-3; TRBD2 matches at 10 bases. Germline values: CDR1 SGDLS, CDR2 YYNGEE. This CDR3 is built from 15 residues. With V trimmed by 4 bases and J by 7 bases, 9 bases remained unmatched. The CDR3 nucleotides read TGTGCCAGCAGCATTAGCGGGGGGAGTCGAAATACGCAGTATTTT. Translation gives CASSISGGSRNTQYF.

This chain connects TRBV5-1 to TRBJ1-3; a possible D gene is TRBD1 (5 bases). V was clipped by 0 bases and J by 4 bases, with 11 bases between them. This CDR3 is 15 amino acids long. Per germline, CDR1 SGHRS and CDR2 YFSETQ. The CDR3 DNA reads TGCGCCAGCAGCTTGGCAGTTAGGGGAGGAAACACCATATATTTT. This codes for CASSLAVRGGNTIYF.

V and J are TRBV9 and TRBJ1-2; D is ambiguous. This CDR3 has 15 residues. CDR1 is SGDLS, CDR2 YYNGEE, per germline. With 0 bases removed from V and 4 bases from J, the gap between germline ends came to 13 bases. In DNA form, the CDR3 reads TGTGCCAGCAGCGTAGACTCTGGGAGGAGCTATGGCTACACCTTC. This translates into CASSVDSGRSYGYTF. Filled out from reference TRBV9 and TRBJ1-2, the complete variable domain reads DSGVTQTPKHLITATGQRVTLRCSPRSGDLSVYWYQQSLDQGLQFLIQYYNGEERAKGNILERFSAQQFPDLHSELNLSSLELGDSALYFCASSVDSGRSYGYTFGSGTRLTVV.

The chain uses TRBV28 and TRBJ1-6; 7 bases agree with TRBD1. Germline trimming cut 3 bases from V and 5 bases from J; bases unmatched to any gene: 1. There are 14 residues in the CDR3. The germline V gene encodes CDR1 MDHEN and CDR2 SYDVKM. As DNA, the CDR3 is TGTGCCAGCAGTTTTACAGGGGATAATTCACCCCTCCACTTT. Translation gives CASSFTGDNSPLHF.

CDR3 nucleotides: TGTGCCAGCAGGAACCCGACAGATAGCAATCAGCCCCAGCATTTT. It specifies CASRNPTDSNQPQHF. The chain joins TRBV28 to TRBJ1-5; D is perhaps TRBD1 (5 bases). This CDR3 is built from 15 residues. Trimming cost V 6 bases and J 0 bases, with 12 bases left between them. CDR1 and CDR2 (germline): MDHEN, SYDVKM.

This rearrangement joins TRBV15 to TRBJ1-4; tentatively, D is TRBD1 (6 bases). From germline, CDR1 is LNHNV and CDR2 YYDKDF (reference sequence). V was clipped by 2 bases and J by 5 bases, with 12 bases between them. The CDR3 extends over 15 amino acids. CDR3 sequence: CATSRHRTENEKLFF. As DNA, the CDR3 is TGTGCCACCAGCAGACACAGGACAGAAAATGAAAAACTGTTTTTT.

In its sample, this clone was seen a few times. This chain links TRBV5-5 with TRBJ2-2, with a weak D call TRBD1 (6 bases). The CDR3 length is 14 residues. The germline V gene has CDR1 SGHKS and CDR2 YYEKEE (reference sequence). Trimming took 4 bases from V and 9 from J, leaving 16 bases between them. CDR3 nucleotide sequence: TGTGCCAGCAGCCAGGGGACCGTCCCCCGGGAGCTGTTTTTT. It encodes CASSQGTVPRELFF.

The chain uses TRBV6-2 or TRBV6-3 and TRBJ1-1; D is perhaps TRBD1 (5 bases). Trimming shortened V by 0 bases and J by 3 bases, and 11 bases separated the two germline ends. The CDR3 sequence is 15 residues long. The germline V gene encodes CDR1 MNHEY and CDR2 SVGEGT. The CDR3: CASSYSRAWDTEAFF. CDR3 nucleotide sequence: TGTGCCAGCAGTTACTCCAGGGCCTGGGACACTGAAGCTTTCTTT.

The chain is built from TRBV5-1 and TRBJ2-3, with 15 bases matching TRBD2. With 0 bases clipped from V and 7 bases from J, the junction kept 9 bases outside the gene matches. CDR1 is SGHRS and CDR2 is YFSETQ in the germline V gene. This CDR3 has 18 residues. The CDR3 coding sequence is TGCGCCAGCAGCTTGGGGACTAGCGGGGGGGCCTCGTTTCATACGCAGTATTTT. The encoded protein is CASSLGTSGGASFHTQYF. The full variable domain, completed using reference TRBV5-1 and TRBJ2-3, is KAGVTQTPRYLIKTRGQQVTLSCSPISGHRSVSWYQQTPGQGLQFLFEYFSETQRNKGNFPGRFSGRQFSNSRSEMNVSTLELGDSALYLCASSLGTSGGASFHTQYFGPGTRLTVL.

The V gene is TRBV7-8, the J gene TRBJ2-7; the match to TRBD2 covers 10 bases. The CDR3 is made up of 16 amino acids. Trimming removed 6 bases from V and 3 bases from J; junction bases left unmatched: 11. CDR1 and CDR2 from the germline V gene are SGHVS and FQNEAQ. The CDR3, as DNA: TGTGCCAGCAGGGCTAGCGGGGGCATCCTCCACTACGAGCAGTACTTC. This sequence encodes CASRASGGILHYEQYF.

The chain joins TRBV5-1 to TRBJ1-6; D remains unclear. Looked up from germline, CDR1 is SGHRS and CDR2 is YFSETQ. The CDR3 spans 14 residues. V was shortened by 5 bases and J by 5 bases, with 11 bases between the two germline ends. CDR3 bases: TGCGCCAGCAGGCCGAAACAGCATAATTCACCCCTCCACTTT. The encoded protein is CASRPKQHNSPLHF.

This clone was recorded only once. The CDR3 here is CATSGFQVNTEAFF. CDR3 sequence (DNA): TGTGCCACCAGTGGATTCCAGGTTAACACTGAAGCTTTCTTT. The J gene is TRBJ1-1, the V gene TRBV24-1; D is unresolved. The CDR3 length is 14 residues. V lost 5 bases to trimming and J lost 2 bases, with 11 bases between them. In germline, CDR1 is KGHDR, CDR2 SFDVKD.